Listed here are 9 T cell receptor beta chains from one sample, sequenced in a study of technical replicates of blood from a few donors. TCRdb keeps only in-frame clones here, not all; method: immunoSEQ multiplex PCR. The table includes under 95,000 clones, approximately 95% detected once. The sample comprised T cells isolated from PBMCs. The receptors shown here come from a human donor in good health.

In DNA form, the CDR3 reads TGTGCCAGCAGTGACACCGGGACAGGGACTGAAAAACTGTTTTTT. Its translation is CASSDTGTGTEKLFF. V and J are TRBV6-1 and TRBJ1-4, with TRBD1 matching over 9 bases. The ends lost 3 bases at V and 7 bases at J; junction bases unmatched: 6. This CDR3 has 15 amino acids. Germline CDR1 reads MNHNS; CDR2 reads SASEGT.

Sample share makes this clone medium-sized (0.01 to 0.1%). The chain is built from TRBV5-6 and TRBJ2-3, with TRBD2 matching over 13 bases. The CDR3 consists of 15 residues. CDR1 and CDR2 (germline): SGHDT, YYEEEE. V dropped 4 bases and J dropped 8; count of bases not matched to a gene: 7. The CDR3 region is CASSALAGGLGTQYF. In nucleotides, the CDR3 is TGTGCCAGCAGCGCACTAGCGGGGGGGCTAGGTACGCAGTATTTT. Filled out from reference TRBV5-6 and TRBJ2-3, the complete variable domain reads DAGVTQSPTHLIKTRGQQVTLRCSPKSGHDTVSWYQQALGQGPQFIFQYYEEEERQRGNFPDRFSGHQFPNYSSELNVNALLLGDSALYLCASSALAGGLGTQYFGPGTRLTVL.

The chain has TRBV15 and TRBJ2-5, with 12 bases fitting TRBD2. Germline CDR1 reads LNHNV; CDR2 reads YYDKDF (reference sequence). With 0 bases clipped from V and 5 bases from J, the junction kept 10 bases outside the gene matches. The length of the CDR3 is 18 residues. CDR3 residues: CATSRELAGGPGDETQYF. CDR3 in DNA: TGTGCCACCAGCAGAGAGCTAGCGGGAGGGCCCGGGGATGAGACCCAGTACTTC.

The V gene is TRBV2, the J gene TRBJ2-7; 9 positions match TRBD1. This CDR3 is built from 18 residues. J was trimmed by 3 bases and V by 5 bases; bases with no gene match: 17. CDR1 is SNHLY and CDR2 is FYNNEI in the germline V gene. The CDR3 sequence is CASSPTSADRGDYYEQYF. In DNA, the CDR3 is TGTGCCAGCAGTCCAACCTCTGCCGACAGGGGGGATTACTACGAGCAGTACTTC.

The chain carries TRBV4-1 and TRBJ1-2; D unclear. The CDR3 is 15 residues long. V was trimmed by 4 bases and J by 5 bases, leaving 17 bases between them. The germline V gene has CDR1 MGHRA and CDR2 YSYEKL. The CDR3 DNA is TGCGCCAGCAGCCCAGGAGGATCCACCGCATATGGCTACACCTTC. Its protein product is CASSPGGSTAYGYTF.

This sequence joins TRBV7-9 and TRBJ2-7, with D unclear. The CDR3 sequence is 15 residues long. Germline V gene data show CDR1 as SEHNR and CDR2 as FQNEAQ (reference sequence). The V and J ends lost 3 bases and 0 bases respectively, with 12 bases between them. In DNA form, the CDR3 reads TGTGCCAGCAGCTTGGTCGAGCTTAGCTCCTACGAGCAGTACTTC. Residues: CASSLVELSSYEQYF.

The chain uses TRBV2 and TRBJ2-7; 7 positions match TRBD1. This CDR3 contains 15 residues. Germline loops: CDR1 SNHLY, CDR2 FYNNEI. The ends lost 2 bases at V and 7 bases at J; junction bases unmatched: 11. The CDR3 is CASSELTGTFGEQYF. The CDR3 DNA follows: TGTGCCAGCAGTGAATTGACAGGGACCTTCGGGGAGCAGTACTTC.

The V gene is TRBV9, the J gene TRBJ2-5; the D gene is possibly TRBD2 (6 bases). CDR1 is SGDLS and CDR2 is YYNGEE in the germline V gene. Trimming pared 4 bases from V and 2 bases from J, leaving 9 bases between. There are 13 residues in the CDR3. For the CDR3, the DNA is TGTGCCAGCAGCAAACGGGGGCAAGAGACCCAGTACTTC. Amino acids: CASSKRGQETQYF.

In its sample, this clone was seen once. The rearrangement uses TRBV7-9 and TRBJ1-2; weak D call: TRBD1 (5 bases). The germline V and J ends were trimmed by 3 bases and 10 bases, with 15 bases remaining between them. CDR1 SEHNR and CDR2 FQNEAQ come from the germline V gene (reference sequence). This CDR3 region has 13 residues. The CDR3 here is CASSLSQDKDYTF. Written as DNA, the CDR3 is TGTGCCAGCAGCTTGTCTCAGGACAAGGACTACACCTTC. The variable domain in full, completed from reference TRBV7-9 and TRBJ1-2, reads DTGVSQNPRHKITKRGQNVTFRCDPISEHNRLYWYRQTLGQGPEFLTYFQNEAQLEKSRLLSDRFSAERPKGSFSTLEIQRTEQGDSAMYLCASSLSQDKDYTFGSGTRLTVV.